The rows below give T cell receptor beta chains drawn from one sample of a study of graft-versus-host responses after intestinal transplantation. Libraries were prepared by immunoSEQ multiplex PCR; TCRdb keeps only in-frame clonotypes and omits some of them. The data hold over 75,000 clones, with roughly nine tenths observed a single time. No antigen is known for these receptors. The sample consisted of unstimulated CD4+ T cells sorted from spleen or lymph node cells, taken before intestinal transplant. These receptors all come from a human donor who received an intestinal transplant. Each CDR3 is given with its conserved first and last residue. A D gene is named only where the DNA matches it firmly. A row's size may be missing; if present it is once, few, many or a size class.

CASSFSGLAGGKNEQYF | TGTGCCAGCAGTTTCTCAGGACTAGCGGGAGGGAAAAACGAGCAGTACTTC | TRBJ2-7 | TRBV28 | . | TRBD2
CASSYSGQNYGYTF | TGTGCCAGCAGTTACTCGGGACAGAACTATGGCTACACCTTC | TRBJ1-2 | TRBV6-5 | . | TRBD1
CASSLIGGRTIGYTF | TGTGCCAGCAGCTTGATTGGTGGCAGGACTATTGGCTACACCTTC | TRBJ1-2 | TRBV5-4 | . | .
CASSETGALGQPQHF | TGTGCCAGCAGTGAAACAGGGGCCCTGGGTCAGCCCCAGCATTTT | TRBJ1-5 | TRBV2 | . | TRBD1
CASSLASGTHNEQFF | TGTGCCAGCAGCTTGGCTAGCGGGACGCACAATGAGCAGTTCTTC | TRBJ2-1 | TRBV5-4 | . | TRBD2
CASSFGPRTETQYF | TGTGCCAGCAGTTTCGGTCCCCGCACAGAGACCCAGTACTTC | TRBJ2-5 | TRBV28 | . | .
CASSVLAEETQYF | TGTGCCAGCAGCGTACTAGCGGAAGAGACCCAGTACTTC | TRBJ2-5 | TRBV5-4 | . | TRBD2
CASSSLGAGGRYNEQFF | TGTGCCAGCAGCTCCCTAGGAGCGGGAGGGAGATACAATGAGCAGTTCTTC | TRBJ2-1 | TRBV5-4 | few | TRBD2
CASSKETGTNEKLFF | TGCGCCAGCAGCAAAGAAACAGGGACTAATGAAAAACTGTTTTTT | TRBJ1-4 | TRBV5-1 | . | .
CAWSVITGVNYGYTF | TGTGCCTGGAGTGTGATCACAGGGGTGAACTATGGCTACACCTTC | TRBJ1-2 | TRBV30 | few | TRBD1
CASSDSRGQAAYNEQFF | TGTGCCAGCAGTGACTCTAGGGGGCAAGCCGCCTACAATGAGCAGTTCTTC | TRBJ2-1 | TRBV25-1 | few | TRBD1
CASSPGGGTETQYF | TGTGCCAGCAGCCCTGGGGGGGGGACAGAGACCCAGTACTTC | TRBJ2-5 | TRBV5-4 | . | TRBD2
CASSELPSTEAFF | TGTGCCAGCAGTGAACTTCCCAGCACTGAAGCTTTCTTT | TRBJ1-1 | TRBV2 | . | .
CASSQSGTSTSDTQYF | TGCGCCAGCAGTCAATCCGGGACTAGCACGTCAGATACGCAGTATTTT | TRBJ2-3 | TRBV23-1 | . | TRBD2
CASSLTNNEQFF | TGTGCCAGCAGTTTGACAAACAATGAGCAGTTCTTC | TRBJ2-1 | TRBV2 | . | .
CASSSTRGDTQYF | TGTGCCAGCAGCTCAACAAGGGGAGATACGCAGTATTTT | TRBJ2-3 | TRBV7-2 | . | .
CASSLGSQGVYGYTF | TGTGCCAGCAGCTTAGGCTCGCAGGGTGTCTATGGCTACACCTTC | TRBJ1-2 | TRBV7-6 | . | .
CASSLSGKENIQYF | TGTGCCAGCAGCTTAAGCGGGAAGGAAAACATTCAGTACTTC | TRBJ2-4 | TRBV7-3 | . | .
CASKAGEETEAFF | TGTGCCAGCAAAGCAGGGGAAGAAACTGAAGCTTTCTTT | TRBJ1-1 | TRBV2 | . | .
CASSELSSYNEQFF | TGTGCCAGCAGTGAACTGTCCTCCTACAATGAGCAGTTCTTC | TRBJ2-1 | TRBV2 | . | .
CASSLGGRYGYTF | TGTGCCAGCAGTTTAGGAGGGCGCTATGGCTACACCTTC | TRBJ1-2 | TRBV28 | . | .
CASSLYGWDNSPLHF | TGTGCCAGCAGCTTGTACGGGTGGGATAATTCACCCCTCCACTTT | TRBJ1-6 | TRBV5-6 | . | .
CASRRQGGRHGYTF | TGTGCCAGCCGGAGACAGGGGGGAAGGCATGGCTACACCTTC | TRBJ1-2 | TRBV19 | . | TRBD1
CASSLAGQGRSVPGYTF | TGCGCCAGCAGCTTGGCCGGACAGGGGAGGTCGGTACCAGGCTACACCTTC | TRBJ1-2 | TRBV5-1 | . | TRBD1
CASSLRIGPLRGEQFF | TGTGCCAGCAGCTTAAGGATTGGACCCTTACGGGGTGAGCAGTTCTTC | TRBJ2-1 | TRBV11-3 | . | .
CASSYGASGNTIYF | TGCGCCAGCAGCTACGGTGCCTCTGGAAACACCATATATTTT | TRBJ1-3 | TRBV5-1 | . | .
CASSLTQVTEAFF | TGTGCCAGCAGCCTAACACAGGTCACTGAAGCTTTCTTT | TRBJ1-1 | TRBV5-4 | . | .
CASSLGQGTNEKLFF | TGTGCCAGCAGCTTAGGACAGGGAACTAATGAAAAACTGTTTTTT | TRBJ1-4 | TRBV7-9 | . | TRBD1
CASSSRPTPPYEQYF | TGTGCCAGCAGTTCCAGGCCGACCCCCCCCTACGAGCAGTACTTC | TRBJ2-7 | TRBV27 | . | .
CASSSSGTGAGVTQYF | TGTGCCAGCAGCTCCTCCGGGACTGGAGCCGGTGTGACCCAGTACTTC | TRBJ2-5 | TRBV7-9 | once | .
CATSRALAYEQYF | TGTGCCACCAGCAGAGCGCTAGCCTACGAGCAGTACTTC | TRBJ2-7 | TRBV15 | . | .
CASSLFTIDGELFF | TGCGCCAGCAGCTTGTTTACTATTGACGGGGAGCTGTTTTTT | TRBJ2-2 | TRBV5-1 | . | .
CSARQGNIQYF | TGCAGTGCTAGACAGGGGAACATTCAGTACTTC | TRBJ2-4 | TRBV20-1 | . | .
CASSLVVGRPNEQFF | TGTGCCAGCAGTCTAGTGGTCGGGAGGCCCAATGAGCAGTTCTTC | TRBJ2-1 | TRBV6-1 | . | TRBD2
CASSHSDSHNSPLHF | TGTGCCAGCAGCCACTCTGACAGCCATAATTCACCCCTCCACTTT | TRBJ1-6 | TRBV14 | . | .
CASSLTTNYGYTF | TGCGCCAGCAGCTTGACAACTAACTATGGCTACACCTTC | TRBJ1-2 | TRBV5-1 | . | .
CASSLAREPYNEQFF | TGCGCCAGCAGCTTGGCCCGGGAACCTTACAATGAGCAGTTCTTC | TRBJ2-1 | TRBV5-1 | . | .
CASSSDRNTEAFF | TGTGCCAGCAGTTCAGACAGAAACACTGAAGCTTTCTTT | TRBJ1-1 | TRBV2 | . | .
CATLDLAGEQYF | TGTGCCACCCTCGACCTTGCGGGGGAGCAGTACTTC | TRBJ2-5 | TRBV7-8 | . | TRBD2
CASSREALPGFYGYTF | TGTGCCAGCAGCCGTGAAGCATTACCGGGTTTCTATGGCTACACCTTC | TRBJ1-2 | TRBV9 | . | .
CASSEADIEAFF | TGTGCCAGCAGTGAAGCCGACATTGAAGCTTTCTTT | TRBJ1-1 | TRBV2 | once | .
CASSHSSGTYEQYF | TGTGCCAGCAGCCACTCTAGCGGGACCTACGAGCAGTACTTC | TRBJ2-7 | TRBV7-2 | . | TRBD2